This T cell receptor (beta chain) was found in a study of early T cells in non-severe SARS-CoV-2 infection. Looking at the study overall: Investigators sequenced bulk RNA drawn from unsorted whole blood, and chains remained unpaired.

The study, taken as a whole, reports: Sequences matched to VDJdb favored anti-spike CD8 responses, while private and CD4 specificities were missed.

Attachment of unique molecular identifiers to individual cDNA molecules was performed. MiXCR, applied by TCRdb to the 5' RACE reads, yields one record per CDR3 protein. The data show more than 65,000 distinct CDR3 sequences, about 14% seen once. Germline V lookup: CDR1 MNHEY, CDR2 SVGEGT. The V and J ends lost 6 bases and 3 bases, in that order; junction bases with no gene match: 4. The CDR3 runs to 15 residues. A word on this clonotype: The target antigen is unknown.

Sample: whole blood, taken at baseline. The V and J genes are TRBV6-2 or TRBV6-3 and TRBJ2-3, with TRBD2 matching over 12 bases. This clonotype was obtained from an adult who was a healthcare worker with PCR-confirmed SARS-CoV-2 infection or an uninfected control (not recorded which). The CDR3 loop reads CASRPSGRGTDTQYF. CDR3 nucleotides: TGTGCCAGCAGGCCTAGCGGGAGGGGGACAGATACGCAGTATTTT.